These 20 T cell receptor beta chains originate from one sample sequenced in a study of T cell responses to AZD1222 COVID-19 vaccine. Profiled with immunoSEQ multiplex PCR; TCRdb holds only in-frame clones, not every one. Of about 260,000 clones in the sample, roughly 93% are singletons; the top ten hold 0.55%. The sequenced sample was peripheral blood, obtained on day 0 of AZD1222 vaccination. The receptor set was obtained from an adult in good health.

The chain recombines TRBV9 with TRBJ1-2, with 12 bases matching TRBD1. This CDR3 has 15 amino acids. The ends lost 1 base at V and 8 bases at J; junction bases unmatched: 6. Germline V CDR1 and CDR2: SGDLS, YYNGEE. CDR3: CASSVTGQGAGGYTF. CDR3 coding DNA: TGTGCCAGCAGCGTAACGGGACAGGGGGCTGGCGGCTACACCTTC.

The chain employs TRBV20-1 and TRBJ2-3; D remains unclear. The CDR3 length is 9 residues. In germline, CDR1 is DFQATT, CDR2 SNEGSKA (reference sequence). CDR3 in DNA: TGCACCTTAGGAGATACGCAGTATTTT. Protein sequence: CTLGDTQYF.

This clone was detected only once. CDR3 amino acids: CASSLFSGGPYEQYF. The CDR3 DNA is TGTGCCAGCAGTTTATTTTCGGGAGGGCCCTACGAGCAGTACTTC. This sequence joins TRBV28 and TRBJ2-7; 8 nucleotides line up with TRBD2. The J segment lost 2 bases and the V segment lost 1 base, leaving 4 bases of the junction unmatched. There are 15 residues in the CDR3. Per germline, CDR1 MDHEN and CDR2 SYDVKM.

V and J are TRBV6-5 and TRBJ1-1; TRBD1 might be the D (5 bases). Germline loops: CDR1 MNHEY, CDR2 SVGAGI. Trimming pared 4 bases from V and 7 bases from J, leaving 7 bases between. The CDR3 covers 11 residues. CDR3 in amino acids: CASSWGFEAFF. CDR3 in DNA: TGTGCCAGCAGTTGGGGGTTTGAAGCTTTCTTT.

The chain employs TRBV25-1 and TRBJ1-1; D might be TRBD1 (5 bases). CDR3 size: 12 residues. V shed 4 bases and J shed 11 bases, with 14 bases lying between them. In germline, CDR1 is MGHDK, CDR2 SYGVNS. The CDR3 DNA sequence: TGTGCCAGCAGTGGATATCTGCAGGGCGCTTTCTTT. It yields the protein CASSGYLQGAFF.

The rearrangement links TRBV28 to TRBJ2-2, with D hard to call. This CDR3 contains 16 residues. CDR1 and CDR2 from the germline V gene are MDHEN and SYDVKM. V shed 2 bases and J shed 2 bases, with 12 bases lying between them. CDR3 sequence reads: CASSLRVGSNTGELFF. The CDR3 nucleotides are TGTGCCAGCAGTTTACGAGTTGGATCTAACACCGGGGAGCTGTTTTTT.

The CDR3 here is CASSLTSAYGYTF. CDR3 sequence (DNA): TGTGCCAGCAGTCTTACATCGGCTTATGGCTACACCTTC. The chain is built from TRBV28 and TRBJ1-2; no reliable D call. Trimming took 5 bases from V and 5 from J, leaving 12 bases between them. Germline assignment: CDR1 MDHEN and CDR2 SYDVKM. The CDR3 has 13 amino acids.

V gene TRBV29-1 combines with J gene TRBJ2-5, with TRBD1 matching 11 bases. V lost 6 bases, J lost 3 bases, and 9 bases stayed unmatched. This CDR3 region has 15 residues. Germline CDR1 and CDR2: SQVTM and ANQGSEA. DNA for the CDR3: TGCAGCGTGCCGACGTGGACAGGGGGCGAAGAGACCCAGTACTTC. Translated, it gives CSVPTWTGGEETQYF.

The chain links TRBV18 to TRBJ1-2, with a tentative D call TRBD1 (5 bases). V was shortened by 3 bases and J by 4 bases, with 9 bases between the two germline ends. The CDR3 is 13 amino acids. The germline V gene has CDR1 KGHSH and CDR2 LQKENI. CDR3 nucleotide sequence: TGTGCCAGCTCACCGGGGGTGGTCTATGGCTACACCTTC. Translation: CASSPGVVYGYTF.

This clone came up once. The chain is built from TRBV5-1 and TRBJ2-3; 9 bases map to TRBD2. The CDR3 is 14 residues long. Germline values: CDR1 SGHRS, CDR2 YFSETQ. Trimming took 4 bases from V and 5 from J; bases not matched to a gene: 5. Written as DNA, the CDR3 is TGCGCCAGCAGCCCGGGACTAGCAGAAGATACGCAGTATTTT. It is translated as CASSPGLAEDTQYF.

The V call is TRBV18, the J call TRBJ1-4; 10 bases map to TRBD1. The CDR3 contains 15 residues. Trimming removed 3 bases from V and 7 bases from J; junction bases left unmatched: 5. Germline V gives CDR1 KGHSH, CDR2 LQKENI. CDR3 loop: CASSPTGGDFEKLFF. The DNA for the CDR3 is TGTGCCAGCTCACCGACAGGGGGCGATTTTGAAAAACTGTTTTTT.

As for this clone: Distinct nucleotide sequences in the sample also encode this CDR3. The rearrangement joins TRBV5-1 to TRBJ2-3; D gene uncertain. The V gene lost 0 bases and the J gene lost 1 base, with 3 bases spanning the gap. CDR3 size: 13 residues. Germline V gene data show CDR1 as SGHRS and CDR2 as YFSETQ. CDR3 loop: CASSLVGTDTQYF. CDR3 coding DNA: TGCGCCAGCAGCTTGGTGGGCACAGATACGCAGTATTTT.

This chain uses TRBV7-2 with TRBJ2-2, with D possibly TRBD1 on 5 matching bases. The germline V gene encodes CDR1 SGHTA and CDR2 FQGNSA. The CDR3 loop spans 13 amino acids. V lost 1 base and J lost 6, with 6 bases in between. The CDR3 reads CASSLEGAGELFF. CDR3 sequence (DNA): TGTGCCAGCAGCTTAGAAGGGGCCGGGGAGCTGTTTTTT.

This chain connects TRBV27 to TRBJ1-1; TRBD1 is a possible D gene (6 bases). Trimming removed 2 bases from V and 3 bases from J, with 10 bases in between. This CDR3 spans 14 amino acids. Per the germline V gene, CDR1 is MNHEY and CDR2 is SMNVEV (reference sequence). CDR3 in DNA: TGTGCCAGCAGTTTAAGGGGGGTGGACACTGAAGCTTTCTTT. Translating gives CASSLRGVDTEAFF.

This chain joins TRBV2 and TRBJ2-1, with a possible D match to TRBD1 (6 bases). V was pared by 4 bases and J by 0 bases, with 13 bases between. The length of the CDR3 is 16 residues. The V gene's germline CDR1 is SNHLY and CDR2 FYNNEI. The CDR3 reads CASSVNRASSYNEQFF. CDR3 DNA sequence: TGTGCCAGCAGTGTTAACAGGGCTAGCTCCTACAATGAGCAGTTCTTC.

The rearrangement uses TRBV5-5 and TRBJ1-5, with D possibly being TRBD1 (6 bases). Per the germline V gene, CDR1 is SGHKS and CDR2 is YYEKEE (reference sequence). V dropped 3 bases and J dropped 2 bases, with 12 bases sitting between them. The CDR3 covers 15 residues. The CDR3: CASSSGAVGNQPQHF. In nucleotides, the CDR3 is TGTGCCAGCAGCTCGGGGGCCGTGGGCAATCAGCCCCAGCATTTT.

The CDR3 loop is CASSLTPGLAGLDEQYF. CDR3 nucleotides: TGTGCCAGCAGTTTAACTCCGGGACTAGCGGGTCTGGACGAGCAGTACTTC. The gene calls are TRBV27 and TRBJ2-7; TRBD2 matches at 12 bases. CDR1 is MNHEY, CDR2 SMNVEV, per germline (reference sequence). The junction had 10 bases not matched to a gene; V was cut back by 2 bases and J by 5 bases. The CDR3 runs to 17 residues.

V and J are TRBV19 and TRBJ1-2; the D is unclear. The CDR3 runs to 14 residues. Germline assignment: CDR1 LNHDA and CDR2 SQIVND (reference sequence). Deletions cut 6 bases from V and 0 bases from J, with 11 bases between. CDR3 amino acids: CASRSGQTNYGYTF. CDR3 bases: TGTGCCAGTAGGTCCGGCCAAACTAACTATGGCTACACCTTC.

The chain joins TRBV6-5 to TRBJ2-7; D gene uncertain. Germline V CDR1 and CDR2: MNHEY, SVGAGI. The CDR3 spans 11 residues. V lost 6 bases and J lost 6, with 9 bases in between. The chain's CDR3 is CASRSLLEQYF. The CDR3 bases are TGTGCCAGCAGGAGCCTTCTCGAGCAGTACTTC.

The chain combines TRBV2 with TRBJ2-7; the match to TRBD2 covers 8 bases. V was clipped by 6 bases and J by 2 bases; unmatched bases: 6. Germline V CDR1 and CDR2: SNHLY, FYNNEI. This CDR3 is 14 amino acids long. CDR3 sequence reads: CASRGLASAYEQYF. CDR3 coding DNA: TGTGCCAGCAGAGGACTAGCTTCAGCCTACGAGCAGTACTTC. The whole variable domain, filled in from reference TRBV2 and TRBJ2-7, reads EPEVTQTPSHQVTQMGQEVILRCVPISNHLYFYWYRQILGQKVEFLVSFYNNEISEKSEIFDDQFSVERPDGSNFTLKIRSTKLEDSAMYFCASRGLASAYEQYFGPGTRLTVT.